These 9 T cell receptor beta chains were sequenced from one sample in a study of T cell responses to AZD1222 COVID-19 vaccine. The assay was immunoSEQ multiplex PCR, and TCRdb's table has in-frame clones only and misses some. Among fewer than 150,000 clones listed, about 91% were seen once. The input for sequencing was peripheral blood, taken on day 0 of AZD1222 vaccination. These TCRs come from an adult in good health.

V gene TRBV6-5 combines with J gene TRBJ1-1; a possible D gene is TRBD1 (5 bases). The CDR3 sequence is 14 residues long. V was cut by 3 bases and J by 1 base, with 9 bases left in between. Germline V lookup: CDR1 MNHEY, CDR2 SVGAGI. CDR3 in amino acids: CASSYQGSNTEAFF. Here the CDR3 DNA reads TGTGCCAGCAGTTATCAGGGTTCGAACACTGAAGCTTTCTTT.

The chain is built from TRBV7-8 and TRBJ1-1, with D possibly TRBD1 on 5 matching bases. Deletions cut 6 bases from V and 1 base from J, with 12 bases between. CDR3 size: 14 residues. Germline V gene sequence: CDR1 SGHVS, CDR2 FQNEAQ. CDR3 residues: CASRGGGTNTEAFF. CDR3 nucleotides: TGTGCCAGCAGAGGCGGGGGAACGAACACTGAAGCTTTCTTT.

This chain connects TRBV7-2 to TRBJ1-2; D may be TRBD1 (5 bases). The CDR3 contains 17 residues. In germline, CDR1 is SGHTA, CDR2 FQGNSA. Trimming took off 0 bases at V and 0 bases at J, with 14 bases between the two ends. The CDR3 loop reads CASSLAGREIANYGYTF. In DNA, the CDR3 is TGTGCCAGCAGCTTAGCGGGCAGGGAGATAGCTAACTATGGCTACACCTTC. Full variable domain (remainder filled in from reference TRBV7-2 and TRBJ1-2): GAGVSQSPSNKVTEKGKDVELRCDPISGHTALYWYRQSLGQGLEFLIYFQGNSAPDKSGLPSDRFSAERTGGSVSTLTIQRTQQEDSAVYLCASSLAGREIANYGYTFGSGTRLTVV.

The V call is TRBV6-5, the J call TRBJ1-2; 7 positions agree with TRBD1. The CDR3 contains 11 residues. Per germline, CDR1 MNHEY and CDR2 SVGAGI. V shed 8 bases and J 4 bases; nucleotides not matched to a gene: 1. CDR3 sequence: CASGTAYGYTF. The CDR3 DNA reads as TGTGCCAGCGGGACAGCCTATGGCTACACCTTC.

J is TRBJ1-5 and V is TRBV19; D is ambiguous. CDR3 length: 14 residues. The V end was cut by 7 bases, the J end by 0 bases, with 10 bases between. Germline CDR1 and CDR2: LNHDA and SQIVND (reference sequence). The CDR3, as DNA: TGTGCCAGTATTGAGTCAAATAGCAATCAGCCCCAGCATTTT. Its protein is CASIESNSNQPQHF.

The chain uses TRBV29-1 and TRBJ2-3; D possibly matches TRBD1 or TRBD2 (6 bases each). The CDR3 has 14 amino acids. CDR1 and CDR2 (germline): SQVTM, ANQGSEA. The V gene lost 7 bases and the J gene lost 8 bases, with 22 bases spanning the gap. The DNA for the CDR3 is TGCAGCGCCGAGGTTGGGGGGCAAGCAGGTACGCAGTATTTT. This sequence encodes CSAEVGGQAGTQYF.

V usage is TRBV6-5 and J usage is TRBJ2-1; TRBD1 aligns across 10 bases. V trimming: 7 bases; J trimming: 9 bases; junction bases outside the gene matches: 12. The CDR3 length is 15 residues. The germline V gene has CDR1 MNHEY and CDR2 SVGAGI. The CDR3 sequence is CASTSTGGVFGEQFF. CDR3 nucleotides: TGTGCCAGCACCTCGACAGGGGGCGTTTTCGGTGAGCAGTTCTTC.

The chain uses TRBV10-1 and TRBJ1-6; D gene uncertain. The germline V gene encodes CDR1 WNHNN and CDR2 SYGVQD (reference sequence). The CDR3 is 16 amino acids. With 6 bases removed from V and 0 bases from J, the gap between germline ends came to 12 bases. CDR3 in amino acids: CASRPVESSYNSPLHF. CDR3 coding DNA: TGCGCCAGCAGACCAGTGGAAAGCTCCTATAATTCACCCCTCCACTTT.

The chain combines TRBV7-9 with TRBJ1-2, with D perhaps TRBD1 (5 bases). From germline, CDR1 is SEHNR and CDR2 FQNEAQ (reference sequence). CDR3 size: 13 residues. The V and J ends lost 3 bases and 5 bases respectively, with 10 bases between them. The CDR3: CASSFRDGYGYTF. In nucleotides, the CDR3 is TGTGCCAGCAGCTTCCGGGACGGATATGGCTACACCTTC.